This T cell receptor beta chain was captured in a study of shared clonotypes between healthy human individuals. On the study more broadly: Aged 18 to 49, the donors were a couple of women and three men.

The CDR3 consists of 16 residues. The ends were cut back, 1 base at V and 1 base at J, with 11 bases in the middle. Germline CDR1 is SEHNR and CDR2 is FQNEAQ (reference sequence). Sequencing was performed with immunoSEQ multiplex PCR; in TCRdb, only in-frame clones are kept and a portion is missing. The sample yields a few million clones, approximately 95% seen once. The chain links TRBV7-9 to TRBJ1-5; the D gene is possibly TRBD1 (5 bases). The sequencing sample was made of naive CD4+ T cells from PBMCs. The subset is: CD45RA+ positively selected. The sequence was collected from a man aged 18-30 years in good health. Some clones in this sample may be carry-over from other donors' samples. CDR3 sequence: CASSLGGPGSNQPQHF. CDR3 coding DNA: TGTGCCAGCAGCTTAGGAGGGCCAGGGAGCAATCAGCCCCAGCATTTT. Full variable domain (outside the CDR3, taken from reference TRBV7-9 and TRBJ1-5): DTGVSQNPRHKITKRGQNVTFRCDPISEHNRLYWYRQTLGQGPEFLTYFQNEAQLEKSRLLSDRFSAERPKGSFSTLEIQRTEQGDSAMYLCASSLGGPGSNQPQHFGDGTRLSIL.